A single sample is the source of the 17 T cell receptor beta chains below, sequenced in a study of regulatory T cells in long-lasting Graves disease. Stated time point: persistent/refractory GD, antithyroid drugs over 5 years with positive TRAb. Researchers made the TCR library from RNA that was extracted from PBMCs. Construction of the TCR beta libraries employed iRepertoire HTBI primers in conjunction with Arm-PCR of CDR3 regions. MiXCR, applied by TCRdb to the multiplex PCR reads, yields one record per CDR3 protein. This table holds about 430,000 distinct CDR3 sequences, 21% found once. The sequencing here drew on peripheral blood mononuclear cells (PBMCs), taken when the disease was refractory, from a patient treated with antithyroid drugs. The origin of the receptors is a female donor with Graves disease.

This clonotype was seen repeatedly, ten times or more. This chain links TRBV28 with TRBJ1-1, with D perhaps matching TRBD1 (5 bases). V was pared by 4 bases and J by 5 bases, with 11 bases between. This CDR3 region has 13 residues. Germline CDR1 is MDHEN and CDR2 is SYDVKM. CDR3 protein: CASSWQGRTEAFF. Written as DNA, the CDR3 is TGTGCCAGCAGTTGGCAGGGTCGGACTGAAGCTTTCTTT.

The gene calls are TRBV30 and TRBJ1-5; tentative D call: TRBD1 (6 bases). This CDR3 has 13 amino acids. CDR1 and CDR2 (germline): GTSNPN, SVGIG (reference sequence). Trimming stripped 5 bases from V and 2 bases from J, with 10 bases between. CDR3 nucleotides: TGTGCCTGGGGACGACAGGGCAATCAGCCCCAGCATTTT. Protein sequence: CAWGRQGNQPQHF.

This clonotype was seen ten or more times. The V and J genes are TRBV9 and TRBJ1-4; no clear D. V lost 0 bases, J lost 0 bases, and 3 bases lay in between. The CDR3 length is 14 residues. Germline CDR1 SGDLS, CDR2 YYNGEE. The CDR3 DNA is TGTGCCAGCAGCGTAGAAGCAACTAATGAAAAACTGTTTTTT. Translation: CASSVEATNEKLFF.

This chain joins TRBV27 and TRBJ2-2; the D call may be TRBD1 or TRBD2 (5 bases each). The CDR3 has 15 residues. Germline V CDR1 and CDR2: MNHEY, SMNVEV (reference sequence). Trimming pared 4 bases from V and 2 bases from J, leaving 11 bases between. CDR3 sequence (DNA): TGTGCCAGCAGTTCCGGGACCATAAACACCGGGGAGCTGTTTTTT. This translates into CASSSGTINTGELFF.

The J gene is TRBJ2-3, the V gene TRBV5-1; D gene uncertain. Germline V CDR1 and CDR2: SGHRS, YFSETQ. The CDR3 consists of 16 residues. Deletions cut 0 bases from V and 2 bases from J, with 13 bases between. The CDR3: CASSLAASQDTDTQYF. As DNA, the CDR3 is TGCGCCAGCAGCTTGGCGGCTAGTCAAGACACAGATACGCAGTATTTT.

This chain joins TRBV6-1 and TRBJ2-1, with 11 bases fitting TRBD2. The CDR3 is made up of 15 amino acids. V was pared by 6 bases and J by 4 bases, with 5 bases of the junction left unmatched. The germline V gene encodes CDR1 MNHNS and CDR2 SASEGT. CDR3 amino acids: CASRGTSGRYNEQFF. The CDR3 bases are TGTGCCAGCAGGGGGACTAGCGGACGATACAATGAGCAGTTCTTC.

This clonotype showed up many times. The chain employs TRBV2 and TRBJ2-7, with 8 bases lining up with TRBD2. This CDR3 is built from 17 residues. From germline, CDR1 is SNHLY and CDR2 FYNNEI. V lost 2 bases, J lost 4 bases, and 13 bases stayed unmatched. CDR3 in amino acids: CASSELLPGLVFYEQYF. CDR3 coding DNA: TGTGCCAGCAGTGAACTCCTGCCGGGACTAGTTTTTTACGAGCAGTACTTC. Full variable domain (remainder filled in from reference TRBV2 and TRBJ2-7): EPEVTQTPSHQVTQMGQEVILRCVPISNHLYFYWYRQILGQKVEFLVSFYNNEISEKSEIFDDQFSVERPDGSNFTLKIRSTKLEDSAMYFCASSELLPGLVFYEQYFGPGTRLTVT.

The rearrangement links TRBV5-1 to TRBJ2-2, with 14 bases lining up with TRBD2. V lost 3 bases and J lost 7; bases outside the gene matches: 8. The CDR3 consists of 17 residues. Germline values: CDR1 SGHRS, CDR2 YFSETQ. CDR3 protein: CASSSGTSGSIGGELFF. The CDR3 region has the DNA TGCGCCAGCAGCTCCGGGACTAGCGGGAGTATCGGCGGGGAGCTGTTTTTT.

This clonotype has only a few counts. V and J are TRBV6-1 and TRBJ2-2; 11 nucleotides align to TRBD2. This CDR3 has 17 residues. Germline assignment: CDR1 MNHNS and CDR2 SASEGT. The ends lost 5 bases at V and 7 bases at J; junction bases unmatched: 12. As DNA, the CDR3 is TGTGCCAGCAGTACAGAACTAGCGGGAGTGGCTGGCGGGGAGCTGTTTTTT. Encoded protein: CASSTELAGVAGGELFF.

This clonotype was seen at least ten times. V gene TRBV28 combines with J gene TRBJ1-3; no clear D. V lost 3 bases and J lost 0, with 6 bases in between. CDR3 length: 14 amino acids. Germline V gene lookup returns CDR1 MDHEN and CDR2 SYDVKM. The CDR3 region has the DNA TGTGCCAGCAGTTTGGGGTACTCTGGAAACACCATATATTTT. It specifies CASSLGYSGNTIYF.

The sample holds a few counts of this clonotype. A much larger clone is a single base away; this may be a read error. The final CDR3 position lacks the conserved phenylalanine or tryptophan, pointing to a likely read error. The gene calls are TRBV12-3 or TRBV12-4 and TRBJ1-1; D ambiguous. The CDR3 loop spans 12 amino acids. Between the trimmed V and J ends, which lost 10 bases and 1 base, there was a span of 10 bases. For the CDR3, the DNA is TGTGCCACTAGAGCCGGGAACACTGAAGCTTTCTCT. This codes for CATRAGNTEAFS.

This clonotype came up a few times. V gene TRBV20-1 combines with J gene TRBJ2-5; 7 bases line up with TRBD2. This CDR3 comprises 14 residues. From germline, CDR1 is DFQATT and CDR2 SNEGSKA (reference sequence). Trimming removed 2 bases from V and 1 base from J; junction bases left unmatched: 4. The CDR3 spells CSARKGEGQETQYF. In nucleotides, the CDR3 is TGCAGTGCTAGAAAAGGGGAGGGCCAAGAGACCCAGTACTTC.

This clonotype was observed a handful of times. This chain uses TRBV20-1 with TRBJ2-7; 9 nucleotides line up with TRBD1. This CDR3 is 15 amino acids long. V was clipped by 4 bases and J by 2 bases; unmatched bases: 9. The germline V gene encodes CDR1 DFQATT and CDR2 SNEGSKA (reference sequence). In nucleotides, the CDR3 is TGCAGTGCTACCCGACAGGGGGATTTCACCTACGAGCAGTACTTC. It translates to CSATRQGDFTYEQYF.

This clonotype was detected only a few times. This chain joins TRBV20-1 and TRBJ1-1; D is uncertain. The CDR3 is made up of 13 amino acids. Germline lookup yields CDR1 DFQATT and CDR2 SNEGSKA (reference sequence). Between the trimmed V and J ends, which lost 6 bases and 6 bases, there was a span of 17 bases. CDR3 region: CSATWTANSEAFF. Here the CDR3 DNA reads TGCAGTGCCACTTGGACCGCGAATTCTGAAGCTTTCTTT.

V and J are TRBV7-3 and TRBJ2-6; the D gene could be TRBD1 or TRBD2 (5 bases each). Germline V gives CDR1 SGHTA, CDR2 FQGTGA. V was pared by 3 bases and J by 2 bases, with 14 bases between. The CDR3 loop spans 17 amino acids. The chain's CDR3 is CASSFAGTRAGANVLTF. The CDR3 DNA sequence: TGTGCCAGCAGCTTCGCCGGGACGAGAGCTGGGGCCAACGTCCTGACTTTC.

The chain uses TRBV7-9 and TRBJ1-2; 9 bases are shared with TRBD1. Looked up from germline, CDR1 is SEHNR and CDR2 is FQNEAQ (reference sequence). V lost 0 bases, J lost 6 bases, and 11 bases stayed unmatched. The CDR3 is 17 residues long. The CDR3 sequence is CASSLALRRRDRDGYTF. In nucleotides, the CDR3 is TGTGCCAGCAGCTTAGCGCTGAGGAGACGGGACAGGGATGGCTACACCTTC.

The chain links TRBV10-2 to TRBJ2-7, with 11 bases identical to TRBD1. The germline V gene encodes CDR1 WSHSY and CDR2 SAAADI. The CDR3 covers 12 residues. With 8 bases clipped from V and 4 bases from J, the junction kept 1 base outside the gene matches. The CDR3 nucleotides read TGCGCCAGCGGACAGGGGGCTTACGAGCAGTACTTC. Protein: CASGQGAYEQYF.